This entry features one T cell receptor (beta chain) sequence. This record belongs to a study of cytotoxic CD8 clonotypes in ibrutinib-treated CLL. Germline values: CDR1 SGHRS, CDR2 YFSETQ. V lost 2 bases to trimming and J lost 6 bases; unmatched junction nucleotides: 5. This CDR3 spans 15 amino acids. Using immunoSEQ multiplex PCR, the repertoire was profiled, and TCRdb retains in-frame clones only, with some absent. The sample lists a few hundred thousand clones, 70% occurring once. V usage is TRBV5-1 and J usage is TRBJ2-4, with 10 bases aligning to TRBD2. The clonotype was recovered from a human donor with chronic lymphocytic leukemia. The sequenced sample was PBMCs, obtained after 24 months of ibrutinib treatment. CDR3 in DNA: TGCGCCAGCAGCTTAGCGGGAGGGCCGGGAAACATTCAGTACTTC. Amino acids: CASSLAGGPGNIQYF.